Below, 28 T cell receptor beta chains from the same sample are listed, as sequenced in a study of T cell repertoires in cytomegalovirus infection. Each CDR3 protein is one row after TCRdb ran MiXCR on the reads. The data contain hundreds of thousands of distinct CDR3 sequences, 20% to 25% of them singletons. Specimen: CD8+ T cells from PBMCs. The receptors come from a human donor in good health (CMV status not recorded). Some clones in this sample may be carry-over from other donors' samples.

This clonotype was found a few times. CDR3 sequence (DNA): TGTGCCAGCAGCTTAGCTCCGGGACTAGCGGGGTCAGATACGCAGTATTTT. Amino acids: CASSLAPGLAGSDTQYF. The chain is built from TRBV7-2 and TRBJ2-3; TRBD2 aligns across 13 bases. Per germline, CDR1 SGHTA and CDR2 FQGNSA. J was trimmed by 4 bases and V by 0 bases; bases with no gene match: 4. There are 17 residues in the CDR3.

The chain uses TRBV19 and TRBJ1-1, with 8 bases lining up with TRBD1. V shed 2 bases, J shed 1 base, and the junction held 6 bases outside the gene matches. The CDR3 spans 16 residues. Looked up from germline, CDR1 is LNHDA and CDR2 is SQIVND (reference sequence). The CDR3 loop reads CASSISQGATNTEAFF. CDR3 bases: TGTGCCAGTAGTATATCCCAGGGGGCTACGAACACTGAAGCTTTCTTT. The complete variable domain, with remaining parts taken from reference TRBV19 and TRBJ1-1, reads DGGITQSPKYLFRKEGQNVTLSCEQNLNHDAMYWYRQDPGQGLRLIYYSQIVNDFQKGDIAEGYSVSREKKESFPLTVTSAQKNPTAFYLCASSISQGATNTEAFFGQGTRLTVV.

This clonotype appeared a few times. The chain joins TRBV12-3 or TRBV12-4 to TRBJ2-1, with 10 positions matching TRBD2. Trimming took 2 bases from V and 7 from J; bases not matched to a gene: 5. The CDR3 has 15 residues. The CDR3 spells CASSLSSGGVNEQFF. CDR3 coding DNA: TGTGCCAGCAGTTTATCGAGCGGGGGGGTAAATGAGCAGTTCTTC.

This clonotype was seen a handful of times. This chain uses TRBV4-1 with TRBJ2-1; D is ambiguous. The CDR3 extends over 13 amino acids. From germline, CDR1 is MGHRA and CDR2 YSYEKL. V was trimmed by 1 base and J by 5 bases, leaving 6 bases between them. CDR3 nucleotide sequence: TGCGCCAGCAGCCAAGTCTTCGACAATGAGCAGTTCTTC. It is translated as CASSQVFDNEQFF.

This clonotype appeared once. V gene TRBV7-3 combines with J gene TRBJ2-2; 9 bases line up with TRBD1. The trim removed 5 bases at V and 2 bases at J, leaving 9 bases unmatched. Per the germline V gene, CDR1 is SGHTA and CDR2 is FQGTGA. This CDR3 contains 17 residues. The CDR3 coding sequence is TGTGCCAGCAGCCGATGCCTGGACAGGGGAAACACCGGGGAGCTGTTTTTT. Translated, it gives CASSRCLDRGNTGELFF.

The V call is TRBV2, the J call TRBJ2-7; D not resolved. This CDR3 is built from 16 residues. Looked up from germline, CDR1 is SNHLY and CDR2 is FYNNEI. Deletions cut 0 bases from V and 2 bases from J, with 14 bases between. CDR3 sequence (DNA): TGTGCCAGCAGTGAAGCGGGCGGTATTGAAACCTACGAGCAGTACTTC. This gives the protein CASSEAGGIETYEQYF.

This clonotype was counted only a few times. This rearrangement joins TRBV6-2 or TRBV6-3 to TRBJ2-5; 12 positions agree with TRBD2. The junction had 12 bases not matched to a gene; V was cut back by 2 bases and J by 2 bases. Germline V lookup: CDR1 MNHEY, CDR2 SVGEGT. The CDR3 loop spans 19 amino acids. The CDR3 DNA reads as TGTGCCAGCAGTTACAAGGTCCTGCGGACTAGCGGGGATCAAGAGACCCAGTACTTC. As protein: CASSYKVLRTSGDQETQYF.

V is TRBV5-5 and J is TRBJ2-3, with D possibly matching TRBD1 (5 bases). The CDR3 extends over 15 amino acids. V gave up 0 bases and J gave up 6 bases, with 14 bases separating them. Germline CDR1 is SGHKS and CDR2 is YYEKEE (reference sequence). The CDR3 sequence: CASSLGGLAADTQYF. CDR3 DNA: TGTGCCAGCAGCTTGGGGGGCCTTGCGGCGGATACGCAGTATTTT.

This clonotype has only a few counts. The chain is built from TRBV7-3 and TRBJ2-6; 9 positions match TRBD2. Germline assignment: CDR1 SGHTA and CDR2 FQGTGA. CDR3 size: 17 residues. V gave up 4 bases and J gave up 0 bases; unmatched junction bases: 4. The CDR3 reads CASSSGTSYSGANVLTF. The CDR3 DNA reads TGTGCCAGCAGCTCCGGGACTAGCTACTCTGGGGCCAACGTCCTGACTTTC.

The V gene is TRBV29-1, the J gene TRBJ2-1; D is perhaps TRBD1 or TRBD2 (5 bases each). This CDR3 has 16 residues. Germline lookup yields CDR1 SQVTM and CDR2 ANQGSEA. Deletions cut 2 bases from V and 0 bases from J, with 14 bases between. The DNA of the CDR3 is TGCAGCGTTGAAAACGGGACGCAGAGCTCCTACAATGAGCAGTTCTTC. Its translation is CSVENGTQSSYNEQFF.

The chain recombines TRBV12-5 with TRBJ1-2; tentative D call: TRBD1 (6 bases). The ends were cut back, 6 bases at V and 3 bases at J, with 8 bases in the middle. Germline CDR1 and CDR2: LGHNT and FRNRAP. The CDR3 spans 12 residues. CDR3 nucleotide sequence: TGTGCTAGTGGGGACAGTGACTATGGCTACACCTTC. Its protein is CASGDSDYGYTF.

This chain uses TRBV24-1 with TRBJ2-2; possible D gene TRBD2, 7 bases. The germline V gene has CDR1 KGHDR and CDR2 SFDVKD. This CDR3 region has 14 residues. Trimming cost V 8 bases and J 6 bases, with 15 bases left between them. The CDR3 coding sequence is TGTGCCACCAAGGCGGGGGCGAAGGCCGGGGAGCTGTTTTTT. Its translation is CATKAGAKAGELFF.

This clonotype was observed a few times. The chain recombines TRBV6-5 with TRBJ2-2; D perhaps matches TRBD1 (6 bases). Germline V gene sequence: CDR1 MNHEY, CDR2 SVGAGI. The CDR3 extends over 17 amino acids. V was cut by 0 bases and J by 2 bases, with 13 bases left in between. CDR3: CASSYSYGTPNTGELFF. In DNA, the CDR3 is TGTGCCAGCAGTTACTCATACGGGACACCAAACACCGGGGAGCTGTTTTTT.

CDR3: CASSPGGQSYEQYF. The CDR3 nucleotides read TGTGCCAGCAGCCCGGGGGGACAGTCCTACGAGCAGTACTTC. The chain carries TRBV7-9 and TRBJ2-7; D may be TRBD1 or TRBD2 (7 bases each). Germline CDR1 SEHNR, CDR2 FQNEAQ (reference sequence). The CDR3 has 14 amino acids. Trimming shortened V by 5 bases and J by 1 base, and 12 bases separated the two germline ends.

The V gene is TRBV6-2 or TRBV6-3, the J gene TRBJ2-7; a weak D match, TRBD1 (6 bases). CDR3 length: 14 residues. CDR1 is MNHEY, CDR2 SVGEGT, per germline. V was clipped by 6 bases and J by 3 bases, with 15 bases between them. CDR3 bases: TGTGCCAGCAGCGGCCCGGGACAACTCTACGAGCAGTACGTC. It encodes CASSGPGQLYEQYV.

In regard to this clonotype: This may stem from a read error, because a much larger clone lies one nucleotide away. The chain is built from TRBV10-2 and TRBJ1-2; D ambiguous. The germline gives CDR1 WSHSY, CDR2 SAAADI. The CDR3 is 14 amino acids. The CDR3 sequence is CTSSEDLIPYGYTF. Written as DNA, the CDR3 is TGCACCAGCAGTGAGGACTTGATTCCCTATGGCTACACCTTC.

The rearrangement uses TRBV6-2 or TRBV6-3 and TRBJ1-1; D is possibly TRBD1 (6 bases). Germline V gene data show CDR1 as MNHEY and CDR2 as SVGEGT. The CDR3 consists of 16 residues. The ends were cut back, 0 bases at V and 0 bases at J, with 11 bases in the middle. The CDR3 DNA follows: TGTGCCAGCAGTTACTCTCAGGACAGACTGAACACTGAAGCTTTCTTT. This codes for CASSYSQDRLNTEAFF.

The chain employs TRBV6-6 and TRBJ2-7; 7 bases map to TRBD1. Germline V CDR1 and CDR2: MNHNY, SVGAGI (reference sequence). The CDR3 contains 11 residues. Losses at the gene ends were 7 bases for V and 6 bases for J; bases not matched to a gene: 3. The CDR3 DNA follows: TGTGCCAGCACCGACAGGGTCGAGCAGTACGTC. It encodes CASTDRVEQYV.

V gene TRBV7-9 combines with J gene TRBJ2-2; D call uncertain. The CDR3 is 10 amino acids. Per the germline V gene, CDR1 is SEHNR and CDR2 is FQNEAQ (reference sequence). Trimming pared 11 bases from V and 3 bases from J, leaving 4 bases between. The CDR3 nucleotides read TGTGCCCTCGACACCGGGGAGCTGTTTTTT. This gives the protein CALDTGELFF.

The chain carries TRBV7-9 and TRBJ2-7; either TRBD1 or TRBD2 may supply D (5 bases each). V was trimmed by 5 bases and J by 0 bases, leaving 11 bases between them. Per germline, CDR1 SEHNR and CDR2 FQNEAQ (reference sequence). CDR3 size: 14 residues. CDR3 DNA: TGTGCCAGCAGCGGGGGTATCCACTCCTACGAGCAGTACTTC. Translated: CASSGGIHSYEQYF.

The V call is TRBV7-9, the J call TRBJ2-4; D may correspond to TRBD1 or TRBD2 (6 bases each). This CDR3 spans 18 amino acids. Germline V CDR1 and CDR2: SEHNR, FQNEAQ (reference sequence). Trimming took 6 bases from V and 0 from J, leaving 21 bases between them. CDR3 DNA sequence: TGTGCCAGCAGTTCTTTTAGAGGGGGGAAATTAGCCAAAAACATTCAGTACTTC. It specifies CASSSFRGGKLAKNIQYF.

V is TRBV20-1 and J is TRBJ2-1; 12 bases are a match to TRBD1. The CDR3 spans 15 residues. CDR1 and CDR2 from the germline V gene are DFQATT and SNEGSKA (reference sequence). V shed 6 bases and J 9 bases; nucleotides not matched to a gene: 12. CDR3 region: CSALRDRGRWGEQFF. The CDR3 DNA is TGCAGTGCCCTCCGGGACAGGGGGCGCTGGGGTGAGCAGTTCTTC.

There are many counts of this clonotype. The chain recombines TRBV7-2 with TRBJ2-7; 7 bases line up with TRBD1. The CDR3 has 15 residues. The V gene's germline CDR1 is SGHTA and CDR2 FQGNSA. The V gene end was trimmed by 5 bases and the J gene end by 1 base; junction bases not matched to a gene: 8. CDR3 sequence: CASSPWWTGSYEQYF. CDR3 sequence (DNA): TGTGCCAGCAGCCCCTGGTGGACAGGTTCCTACGAGCAGTACTTC.

The chain combines TRBV6-6 with TRBJ2-7; the D is unclear. This CDR3 is built from 11 residues. Trimming cost V 6 bases and J 7 bases, with 10 bases left between them. Germline CDR1 is MNHNY and CDR2 is SVGAGI (reference sequence). In nucleotides, the CDR3 is TGTGCCAGCAGCAACACCCTGGAGCAGTACTTC. Protein: CASSNTLEQYF.

The chain is built from TRBV20-1 and TRBJ2-7; D is possibly TRBD1 (6 bases). The CDR3 has 16 amino acids. V was shortened by 0 bases and J by 5 bases, with 20 bases between the two germline ends. CDR1 and CDR2 (germline): DFQATT, SNEGSKA (reference sequence). The CDR3, as DNA: TGCAGTGCTAGAGATCAAGAACAGGGAAGGAGACACGAGCAGTACGTC. Its translation: CSARDQEQGRRHEQYV.

About this clonotype itself: At one of its ends the junction is not consistent with the germline gene, which may arise from a read error. This chain connects TRBV6-2 or TRBV6-3 to TRBJ2-5, with TRBD1 as a possible D gene (6 bases). Looked up from germline, CDR1 is MNHEY and CDR2 is SVGEGT. The CDR3 spans 15 residues. CDR3 protein: CVSSYSGPQGETQYF. The CDR3 nucleotides read TGTGTCAGCAGTTACTCGGGCCCCCAGGGGGAGACCCAGTACTTC.

The CDR3 sequence: CASSQVTRDNSPLHF. CDR3 DNA: TGCGCCAGCAGCCAAGTGACACGGGATAATTCACCCCTCCACTTT. The V gene is TRBV4-1, the J gene TRBJ1-6, with D uncertain. The CDR3 runs to 15 residues. Germline CDR1 MGHRA, CDR2 YSYEKL. V gave up 1 base and J gave up 5 bases, with 9 bases separating them.

Details on this clonotype: A read error may be the cause here, since a much bigger clone is one base away. The V gene is TRBV6-5, the J gene TRBJ2-7; 7 nucleotides match TRBD1. Germline V gives CDR1 MNHEY, CDR2 SVGAGI. The CDR3 extends over 14 amino acids. For the CDR3, the DNA is TGTGTCAGCAGTTACTCGACAGGGTCCTACGAGCAGTACTTC. Amino acid sequence: CVSSYSTGSYEQYF.